This is a list of T cell receptor beta chains from one sample in a study of T cells in narcolepsy. No antigen has been identified for these receptors. Sequenced by immunoSEQ multiplex PCR; TCRdb stores in-frame clones only, minus some. The data show around 780 clones, around 18% seen once. The source material was cultured CD4+ T cells from cerebrospinal fluid. The receptor set was obtained from a human donor with narcolepsy. The conserved cysteine and the conserved F or W are not part of the CDR3 here. Each record gives: V gene, D gene, J gene, CDR3 protein. The D gene is left open where the match is weak.

V gene: TRBV28
D gene: -
J gene: TRBJ1-2
CDR3 protein: AAKFNYGYT

V gene: TRBV28
D gene: TRBD2
J gene: TRBJ2-5
CDR3 protein: ASRGTSGSRETQY

V gene: TRBV21-1
D gene: -
J gene: TRBJ1-1
CDR3 protein: ASTIQDSPMNTEAF

V gene: TRBV7-2
D gene: -
J gene: TRBJ2-7
CDR3 protein: ASSLDGEHEQY

V gene: TRBV29-1
D gene: TRBD1
J gene: TRBJ1-1
CDR3 protein: SADRGFTEAF

V gene: TRBV7-8
D gene: -
J gene: TRBJ2-3
CDR3 protein: ASSLFADTQY

V gene: TRBV28
D gene: -
J gene: TRBJ1-2
CDR3 protein: ASSLMRVNYGYT

V gene: TRBV5-6
D gene: -
J gene: TRBJ1-5
CDR3 protein: ASSLGRDYNQPQH

V gene: TRBV5-4
D gene: -
J gene: TRBJ2-2
CDR3 protein: ASSTVSNTGELF

V gene: TRBV4-2
D gene: TRBD1
J gene: TRBJ2-7
CDR3 protein: ASSQLRGQTYEQY

V gene: TRBV18
D gene: TRBD1
J gene: TRBJ2-6
CDR3 protein: ASSPSGTGVSGANVLT

V gene: TRBV4-2
D gene: -
J gene: TRBJ2-3
CDR3 protein: ASSQEGPPRTDTQY

V gene: TRBV9
D gene: TRBD1
J gene: TRBJ2-3
CDR3 protein: ASSVGTGGATQY

V gene: TRBV18
D gene: -
J gene: TRBJ1-2
CDR3 protein: ASSPREGYYGYT

V gene: TRBV6-6
D gene: TRBD1
J gene: TRBJ1-2
CDR3 protein: ASSPIDRAGGYT

V gene: TRBV25-1
D gene: -
J gene: TRBJ1-4
CDR3 protein: ASSESGGTDEKLF

V gene: TRBV19
D gene: TRBD2
J gene: TRBJ2-7
CDR3 protein: ASSRLAGGSYEQY

V gene: TRBV9
D gene: -
J gene: TRBJ2-2
CDR3 protein: ASSVVVSVDTGELF

V gene: TRBV2
D gene: TRBD1
J gene: TRBJ1-5
CDR3 protein: ASSLDRGYQPQH

V gene: TRBV28
D gene: -
J gene: TRBJ1-6
CDR3 protein: ASSLPQGSNSPLH

V gene: TRBV4-1
D gene: -
J gene: TRBJ1-4
CDR3 protein: ASSQGTQGKLF

V gene: TRBV5-1
D gene: TRBD2
J gene: TRBJ2-1
CDR3 protein: ASSLDISGSLVSYNEQF

V gene: TRBV6-1
D gene: TRBD2
J gene: TRBJ2-7
CDR3 protein: ASSPLAGPYEQY

V gene: TRBV18
D gene: -
J gene: TRBJ2-1
CDR3 protein: ASSPQGSSYNEQF

V gene: TRBV6-6
D gene: -
J gene: TRBJ1-1
CDR3 protein: ASSPQGWGTEAF

V gene: TRBV6-6
D gene: -
J gene: TRBJ1-5
CDR3 protein: ASSSGDQPQH

V gene: TRBV6-6
D gene: TRBD1
J gene: TRBJ2-7
CDR3 protein: ASSPRDRGNYEQY

V gene: TRBV11-3
D gene: TRBD2
J gene: TRBJ2-2
CDR3 protein: ASSLAGYTGELF

V gene: TRBV2
D gene: -
J gene: TRBJ2-5
CDR3 protein: ASRGAVLQETQY

V gene: TRBV5-5
D gene: -
J gene: TRBJ1-6
CDR3 protein: ASSLRDNPTPLH

V gene: TRBV27
D gene: TRBD2
J gene: TRBJ2-7
CDR3 protein: ASRGVLAGGYEQY

V gene: TRBV28
D gene: -
J gene: TRBJ1-6
CDR3 protein: AVASSYNSPLH

V gene: TRBV28
D gene: TRBD2
J gene: TRBJ2-5
CDR3 protein: ASRGTSGGRETQY

V gene: TRBV29-1
D gene: TRBD1
J gene: TRBJ1-2
CDR3 protein: SDNRGFGYT

V gene: TRBV15
D gene: -
J gene: TRBJ1-5
CDR3 protein: ATSREGGGQPQH

V gene: TRBV6-1
D gene: TRBD2
J gene: TRBJ2-3
CDR3 protein: ATSRTSAGTDTQY

V gene: TRBV5-8
D gene: -
J gene: TRBJ1-6
CDR3 protein: ASSFPRAGLH

V gene: TRBV28
D gene: TRBD2
J gene: TRBJ2-7
CDR3 protein: ASGLAGGRGLSYEQY

V gene: TRBV11-3
D gene: -
J gene: TRBJ2-7
CDR3 protein: ASSREQGAEQY

V gene: TRBV2
D gene: TRBD1
J gene: TRBJ1-4
CDR3 protein: ASSRQGAWEKLF

V gene: TRBV19
D gene: -
J gene: TRBJ2-7
CDR3 protein: ASSWGGDRTYEQY

V gene: TRBV11-3
D gene: -
J gene: TRBJ2-7
CDR3 protein: ASSFRTGYEQY

V gene: TRBV5-4
D gene: -
J gene: TRBJ1-5
CDR3 protein: ASSPDPGSNQPQH

V gene: TRBV2
D gene: TRBD1
J gene: TRBJ1-5
CDR3 protein: ASSVGQASNQPQH

V gene: TRBV11-2
D gene: -
J gene: TRBJ2-1
CDR3 protein: ASSLDPESSYNEQF

V gene: TRBV27
D gene: -
J gene: TRBJ2-6
CDR3 protein: ASRVVGSGANVLT

V gene: TRBV19
D gene: -
J gene: TRBJ2-1
CDR3 protein: ASSMVSGTGNEQF

V gene: TRBV5-1
D gene: TRBD2
J gene: TRBJ2-3
CDR3 protein: ASSLSASGSDTQY